This TCR beta chain was profiled in a study of OX40 agonist ivuxolimab in advanced cancers. Assay: immunoSEQ multiplex PCR; the TCRdb copy retains only in-frame clones and omits some. Among 100,000 to 150,000 clones listed, about 94% were seen once. The V end lost 4 bases, the J end lost 2 bases, and 10 bases lay between the germline ends. The CDR3 consists of 14 residues. The germline V gene has CDR1 SGHRS and CDR2 YFSETQ. The TCR was taken from an adult with an advanced solid tumor such as melanoma, head and neck, liver or kidney cancer. This rearrangement joins TRBV5-1 to TRBJ2-1, with TRBD1 as a possible D gene (5 bases). Specimen: CD4+ or CD8+ T cells sorted from blood, collected in a trial of the OX40 agonist ivuxolimab. The CDR3 loop is CASSREDTYNEQFF. Here the CDR3 DNA reads TGCGCCAGCAGCCGTGAGGACACCTACAATGAGCAGTTCTTC. Supplemented by reference TRBV5-1 and TRBJ2-1, the full variable domain reads KAGVTQTPRYLIKTRGQQVTLSCSPISGHRSVSWYQQTPGQGLQFLFEYFSETQRNKGNFPGRFSGRQFSNSRSEMNVSTLELGDSALYLCASSREDTYNEQFFGPGTRLTVL.